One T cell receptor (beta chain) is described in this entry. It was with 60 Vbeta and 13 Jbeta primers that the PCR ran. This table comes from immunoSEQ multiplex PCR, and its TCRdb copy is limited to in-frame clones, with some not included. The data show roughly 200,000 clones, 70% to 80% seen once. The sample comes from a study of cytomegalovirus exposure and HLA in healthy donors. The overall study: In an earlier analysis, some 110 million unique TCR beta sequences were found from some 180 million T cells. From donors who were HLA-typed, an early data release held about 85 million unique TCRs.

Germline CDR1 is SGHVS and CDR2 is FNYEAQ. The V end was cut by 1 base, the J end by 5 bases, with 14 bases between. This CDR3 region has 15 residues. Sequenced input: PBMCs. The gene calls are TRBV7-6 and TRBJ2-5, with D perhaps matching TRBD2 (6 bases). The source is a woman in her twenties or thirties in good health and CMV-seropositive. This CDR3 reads CASSLGSVGRETQYF. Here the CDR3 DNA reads TGTGCCAGCAGCTTAGGGTCCGTGGGGAGGGAGACCCAGTACTTC.